A single sample is the source of the 19 T cell receptor beta chains below, sequenced in a study of T-cell reconstitution after alpha-beta-depleted transplantation in children. Preparing the TCRbeta library involved the use of unique molecular identifiers. TCRdb ran MiXCR on the PCR reads and lists one entry per CDR3 protein. Of about 230,000 distinct CDR3 sequences in the sample, 9% to 10% were seen once. Sample: PBMCs from the stem cell graft donor, taken from the stem cell graft. Receptors were obtained from a human donor who donated a stem cell graft to a child with SCID.

There are many counts of this clonotype. The V call is TRBV12-3 or TRBV12-4, the J call TRBJ1-4; D is undetermined. This CDR3 region has 12 residues. V lost 8 bases to trimming and J lost 9 bases, with 13 bases between them. The CDR3 region has the DNA TGTGCCAGCCGACGGACGAATAAAAAACTGTTTTTT. Amino acid sequence: CASRRTNKKLFF.

This clonotype occurred many times. In nucleotides, the CDR3 is TGTGCCAGCAGCTTAGTTTTAGCGGGGTCCTACGAGCAGTACTTC. It translates to CASSLVLAGSYEQYF. The V call is TRBV7-9, the J call TRBJ2-7; 8 bases are shared with TRBD2. V shed 1 base and J 1 base; nucleotides not matched to a gene: 3. The CDR3 is 15 residues long. Germline V gives CDR1 SEHNR, CDR2 FQNEAQ (reference sequence). The full variable domain, its missing parts supplied by reference TRBV7-9 and TRBJ2-7, is DTGVSQNPRHKITKRGQNVTFRCDPISEHNRLYWYRQTLGQGPEFLTYFQNEAQLEKSRLLSDRFSAERPKGSFSTLEIQRTEQGDSAMYLCASSLVLAGSYEQYFGPGTRLTVT.

This clonotype came up many times. The chain recombines TRBV5-6 with TRBJ1-2; a possible D gene is TRBD1 (5 bases). The germline CDR1 and CDR2 sequences are SGHDT and YYEEEE. The CDR3 loop spans 17 amino acids. Trimming stripped 2 bases from V and 4 bases from J, with 21 bases between. For the CDR3, the DNA is TGTGCCAGCAGCTTACGGGACGAACAGCTTTGGTTCTATGGCTACACCTTC. It yields the protein CASSLRDEQLWFYGYTF.

There are many counts of this clonotype. The rearrangement links TRBV7-9 to TRBJ1-2; a possible D gene is TRBD1 (5 bases). The CDR3 extends over 12 amino acids. The V gene's germline CDR1 is SEHNR and CDR2 FQNEAQ (reference sequence). V dropped 3 bases and J dropped 7 bases, with 9 bases sitting between them. The CDR3 region has the DNA TGTGCCAGCAGCTTGACAGTAGGTGGCTACACCTTC. It yields the protein CASSLTVGGYTF.

In its sample, this clonotype was seen many times. For the CDR3, the DNA is TGTGCCAGCAGCCAGGGTGGAGAGACCCAGTACTTC. Translating gives CASSQGGETQYF. This chain uses TRBV12-3 or TRBV12-4 with TRBJ2-5, with D possibly matching TRBD1 (5 bases). Trimming left V 6 bases short and J 4 bases short, with 9 bases between. The CDR3 is 12 residues long.

This clonotype was found a few times. A much larger clone differs from this one at a single base, so this may be a read error. The chain recombines TRBV29-1 with TRBJ2-7, with no clear D. CDR1 is SQVTM and CDR2 is ANQGSEA in the germline V gene. CDR3 length: 13 residues. CDR3 nucleotide sequence: TGCAGCGTTGAAGAAACACAAGGCTACGAGCAGTCCTTC. Its translation is CSVEETQGYEQSF.

About this clonotype itself: At one end the junction does not follow the germline gene, possibly because of a read error. This chain connects TRBV7-9 to TRBJ1-1; TRBD1 aligns across 11 bases. There are 14 residues in the CDR3. Germline CDR1 reads SEHNR; CDR2 reads FQNEAQ (reference sequence). This CDR3 is CASSLRTGGPPVVF. Written as DNA, the CDR3 is TGTGCCAGCAGCCTCCGGACAGGGGGCCCGCCAGTGGTCTTT.

The sample holds many counts of this clonotype. The chain combines TRBV20-1 with TRBJ2-5; D is uncertain. This CDR3 spans 14 amino acids. Trimming pared 0 bases from V and 2 bases from J, leaving 10 bases between. CDR1 is DFQATT, CDR2 SNEGSKA, per germline (reference sequence). The CDR3 sequence: CSARDGRIQETQYF. Written as DNA, the CDR3 is TGCAGTGCTAGAGACGGACGGATACAAGAGACCCAGTACTTC.

This chain joins TRBV28 and TRBJ1-2; 7 nucleotides line up with TRBD1. Germline CDR1 and CDR2: MDHEN and SYDVKM. This CDR3 region has 13 residues. V shed 4 bases, J shed 4 bases, and the junction held 3 bases outside the gene matches. CDR3 sequence reads: CASSYRGLYGYTF. CDR3 sequence (DNA): TGTGCCAGCAGTTACAGGGGCCTCTATGGCTACACCTTC.

This chain links TRBV7-9 with TRBJ1-1; possibly TRBD1 for D (6 bases). Germline values: CDR1 SEHNR, CDR2 FQNEAQ (reference sequence). CDR3 length equals 14 residues. Trimming took 3 bases from V and 6 from J, leaving 14 bases between them. As DNA, the CDR3 is TGTGCCAGCAGCTTTGACACAGGGATAGCTGAAGCTTTCTTT. This translates into CASSFDTGIAEAFF.

This clonotype was seen ten or more times. V gene TRBV5-1 combines with J gene TRBJ2-3; D is undetermined. The CDR3 is 14 amino acids. V was shortened by 0 bases and J by 5 bases, with 10 bases between the two germline ends. From germline, CDR1 is SGHRS and CDR2 YFSETQ. This chain's CDR3 is CASSLAGRLDTQYF. The CDR3 DNA follows: TGCGCCAGCAGCTTGGCCGGAAGATTAGATACGCAGTATTTT.

There are many counts of this clonotype. The J gene is TRBJ2-2, the V gene TRBV5-1; D is uncertain. The CDR3 totals 14 residues. Trimming took 5 bases from V and 6 from J, leaving 14 bases between them. From germline, CDR1 is SGHRS and CDR2 YFSETQ. The CDR3 DNA follows: TGCGCCAGCAGTTTAAGCATATCCGCCGGGGAGCTGTTTTTT. Its protein product is CASSLSISAGELFF.

This chain joins TRBV7-9 and TRBJ1-1; D unclear. The length of the CDR3 is 16 residues. V was trimmed by 1 base and J by 3 bases, leaving 15 bases between them. Germline CDR1 and CDR2: SEHNR and FQNEAQ (reference sequence). The CDR3 sequence is CASSLGAGPEDTEAFF. CDR3 nucleotides: TGTGCCAGCAGCTTAGGGGCTGGCCCTGAGGACACTGAAGCTTTCTTT.

Concerning this clonotype: This clone may be a read error of a much larger clone one base away. DNA for the CDR3: TGTGCCAGCAGCAAAGCGCTCGGCTGTACTAGCTGCTACGAGCAGTACTTC. Translated, it gives CASSKALGCTSCYEQYF. The chain is built from TRBV21-1 and TRBJ2-7. TRBV21-1 is labeled a pseudogene. This CDR3 spans 17 amino acids.

In its sample, this clonotype was seen many times. The V call is TRBV28, the J call TRBJ2-3; the match to TRBD1 covers 9 bases. The junction had 9 bases not matched to a gene; V was cut back by 3 bases and J by 8 bases. CDR1 is MDHEN and CDR2 is SYDVKM in the germline V gene. This CDR3 has 15 amino acids. The CDR3 DNA reads as TGTGCCAGCAGTTTCACCGGGACAGGGTTCGGTACGCAGTATTTT. It yields the protein CASSFTGTGFGTQYF. The full variable domain, rest sourced from reference TRBV28 and TRBJ2-3, is DVKVTQSSRYLVKRTGEKVFLECVQDMDHENMFWYRQDPGLGLRLIYFSYDVKMKEKGDIPEGYSVSREKKERFSLILESASTNQTSMYLCASSFTGTGFGTQYFGPGTRLTVL.

The sample holds many counts of this clonotype. This rearrangement joins TRBV7-2 to TRBJ1-2; a possible D gene is TRBD1 (6 bases). V was shortened by 5 bases and J by 5 bases, with 12 bases between the two germline ends. This CDR3 is built from 13 residues. Germline CDR1 SGHTA, CDR2 FQGNSA. CDR3 sequence: CASSEGQGYGYTF. In nucleotides, the CDR3 is TGTGCCAGCAGCGAAGGGCAGGGGTATGGCTACACCTTC. Full variable domain (remainder filled in from reference TRBV7-2 and TRBJ1-2): GAGVSQSPSNKVTEKGKDVELRCDPISGHTALYWYRQSLGQGLEFLIYFQGNSAPDKSGLPSDRFSAERTGGSVSTLTIQRTQQEDSAVYLCASSEGQGYGYTFGSGTRLTVV.

This clonotype was found many times. This sequence joins TRBV20-1 and TRBJ1-6; 9 bases fit TRBD1. The germline V gene encodes CDR1 DFQATT and CDR2 SNEGSKA (reference sequence). This CDR3 has 15 residues. Unmatched junction bases numbered 8, after V lost 2 bases and J lost 9 bases. In DNA, the CDR3 is TGCAGTGCTAGACCCCCCGGGACAGGGACTTCACCCCTCCACTTT. Protein product: CSARPPGTGTSPLHF.

This clonotype was picked up many times. This chain uses TRBV12-3 or TRBV12-4 with TRBJ2-7, with D maybe TRBD2 (5 bases). CDR3 size: 13 residues. With 1 base removed from V and 11 bases from J, the gap between germline ends came to 15 bases. CDR3 in amino acids: CASSLGLASREYF. The CDR3, as DNA: TGTGCCAGCAGTTTAGGCTTGGCGTCGAGGGAGTACTTC.

The CDR3 protein is CASRWGQRYSYEQYF. CDR3 in DNA: TGTGCCAGCAGATGGGGCCAGCGCTATTCCTACGAGCAGTACTTC. The gene calls are TRBV9 and TRBJ2-7; a possible D gene is TRBD1 (5 bases). The CDR3 covers 15 residues. The V and J ends lost 5 bases and 1 base respectively, with 16 bases between them. Germline-derived CDR1 and CDR2 are SGDLS and YYNGEE.